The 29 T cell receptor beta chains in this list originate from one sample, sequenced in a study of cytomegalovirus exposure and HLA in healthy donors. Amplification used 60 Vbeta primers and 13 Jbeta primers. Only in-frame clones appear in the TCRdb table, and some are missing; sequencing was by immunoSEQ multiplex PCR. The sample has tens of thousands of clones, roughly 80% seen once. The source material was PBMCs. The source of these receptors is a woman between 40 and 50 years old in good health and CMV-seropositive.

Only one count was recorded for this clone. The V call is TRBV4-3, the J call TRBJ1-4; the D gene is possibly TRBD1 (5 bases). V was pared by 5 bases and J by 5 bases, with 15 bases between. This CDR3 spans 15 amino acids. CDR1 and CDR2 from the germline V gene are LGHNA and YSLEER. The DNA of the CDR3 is TGCGCCAGCAGCTCCCAGGGACTCCCAAATGAAAAACTGTTTTTT. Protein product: CASSSQGLPNEKLFF.

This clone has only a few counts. CDR3 residues: CSGQEDEKLFF. Here the CDR3 DNA reads TGCAGCGGTCAGGAAGACGAAAAACTGTTTTTT. The chain links TRBV29-1 to TRBJ1-4; no clear D. From germline, CDR1 is SQVTM and CDR2 ANQGSEA. V dropped 7 bases and J dropped 8 bases, with 11 bases sitting between them. The CDR3 totals 11 residues.

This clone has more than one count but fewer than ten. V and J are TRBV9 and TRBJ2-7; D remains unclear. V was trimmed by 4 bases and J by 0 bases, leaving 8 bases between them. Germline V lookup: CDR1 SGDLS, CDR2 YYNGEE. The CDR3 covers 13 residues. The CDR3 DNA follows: TGTGCCAGCAGCTCCACGAGCTCCTACGAGCAGTACTTC. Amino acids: CASSSTSSYEQYF.

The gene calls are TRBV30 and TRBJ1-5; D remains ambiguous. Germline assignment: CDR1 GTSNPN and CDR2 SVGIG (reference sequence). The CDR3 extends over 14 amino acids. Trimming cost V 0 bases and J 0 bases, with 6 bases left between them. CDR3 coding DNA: TGTGCCTGGAGTGTACTTAATAGCAATCAGCCCCAGCATTTT. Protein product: CAWSVLNSNQPQHF.

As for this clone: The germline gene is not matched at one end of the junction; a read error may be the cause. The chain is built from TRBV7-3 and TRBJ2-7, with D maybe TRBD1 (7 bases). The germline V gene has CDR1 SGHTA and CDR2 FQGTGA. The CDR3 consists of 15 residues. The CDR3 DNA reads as TGTTCCAGCAGCTTATACCCAGGGGGGTCCTACGAGCAGTACTTC. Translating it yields CSSSLYPGGSYEQYF.

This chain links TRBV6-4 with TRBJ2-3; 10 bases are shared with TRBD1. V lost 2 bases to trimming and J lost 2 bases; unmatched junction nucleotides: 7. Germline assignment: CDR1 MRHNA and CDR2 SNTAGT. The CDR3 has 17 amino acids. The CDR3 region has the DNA TGTGCCAGCAGTGACACAACGACAGGGGGCATCACAGATACGCAGTATTTT. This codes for CASSDTTTGGITDTQYF.

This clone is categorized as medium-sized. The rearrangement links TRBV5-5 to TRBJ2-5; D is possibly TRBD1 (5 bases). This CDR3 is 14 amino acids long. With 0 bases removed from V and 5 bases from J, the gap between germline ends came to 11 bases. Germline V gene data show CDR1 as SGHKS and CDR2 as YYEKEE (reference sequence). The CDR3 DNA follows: TGTGCCAGCAGCTTGGGGGGTCCAGGGGAGACCCAGTACTTC. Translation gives CASSLGGPGETQYF.

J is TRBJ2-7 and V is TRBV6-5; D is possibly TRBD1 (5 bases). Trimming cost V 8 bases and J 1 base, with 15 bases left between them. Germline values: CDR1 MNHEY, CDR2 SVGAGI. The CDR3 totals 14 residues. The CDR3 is CASRIWGASYEQYF. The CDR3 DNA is TGTGCCAGCCGCATCTGGGGCGCATCCTACGAGCAGTACTTC.

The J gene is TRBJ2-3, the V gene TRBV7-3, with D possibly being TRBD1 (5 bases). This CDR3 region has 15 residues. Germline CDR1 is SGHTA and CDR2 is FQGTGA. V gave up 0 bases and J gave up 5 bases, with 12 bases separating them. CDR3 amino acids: CASSLTHQGGDTQYF. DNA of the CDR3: TGTGCCAGCAGCTTAACTCATCAGGGTGGAGATACGCAGTATTTT.

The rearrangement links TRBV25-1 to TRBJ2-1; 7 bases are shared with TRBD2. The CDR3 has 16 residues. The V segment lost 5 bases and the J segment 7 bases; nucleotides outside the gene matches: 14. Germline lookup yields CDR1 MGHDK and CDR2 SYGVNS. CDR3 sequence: CASSRLAGERWNEQFF. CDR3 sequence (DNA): TGTGCCAGCAGTCGGCTTGCGGGAGAAAGGTGGAATGAGCAGTTCTTC.

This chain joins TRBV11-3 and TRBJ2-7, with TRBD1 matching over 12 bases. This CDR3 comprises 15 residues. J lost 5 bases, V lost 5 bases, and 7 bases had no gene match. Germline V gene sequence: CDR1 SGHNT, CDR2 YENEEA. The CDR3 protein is CASSPGTGGMNEQYF. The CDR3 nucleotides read TGTGCCAGCAGCCCCGGGACAGGGGGCATGAACGAGCAGTACTTC.

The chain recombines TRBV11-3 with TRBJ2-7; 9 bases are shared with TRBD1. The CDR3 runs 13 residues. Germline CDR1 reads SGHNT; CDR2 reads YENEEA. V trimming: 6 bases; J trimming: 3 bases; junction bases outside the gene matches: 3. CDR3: CASSSTGGYEQYF. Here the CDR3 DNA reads TGTGCCAGCAGTTCGACAGGGGGCTACGAGCAGTACTTC.

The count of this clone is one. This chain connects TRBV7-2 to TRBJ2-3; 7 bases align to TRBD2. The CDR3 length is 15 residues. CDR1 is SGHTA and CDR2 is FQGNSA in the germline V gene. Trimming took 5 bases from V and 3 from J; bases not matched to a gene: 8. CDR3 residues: CASSVGGGPTDTQYF. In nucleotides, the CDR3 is TGTGCCAGCAGCGTCGGGGGAGGGCCGACAGATACGCAGTATTTT.

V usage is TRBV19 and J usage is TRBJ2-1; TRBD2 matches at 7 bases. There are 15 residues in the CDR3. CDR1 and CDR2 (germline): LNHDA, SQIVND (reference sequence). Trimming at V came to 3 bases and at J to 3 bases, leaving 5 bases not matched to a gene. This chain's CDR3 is CASSMSLAVYNEQFF. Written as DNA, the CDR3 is TGTGCCAGTAGTATGAGTCTAGCGGTCTACAATGAGCAGTTCTTC.

The CDR3 region is CASSLLAGGYGYTF. The CDR3 DNA is TGTGCCAGCAGTTTATTAGCAGGAGGCTATGGCTACACCTTC. The rearrangement uses TRBV28 and TRBJ1-2; D is ambiguous. The CDR3 contains 14 residues. V was trimmed by 1 base and J by 4 bases, leaving 10 bases between them. Germline V CDR1 and CDR2: MDHEN, SYDVKM.

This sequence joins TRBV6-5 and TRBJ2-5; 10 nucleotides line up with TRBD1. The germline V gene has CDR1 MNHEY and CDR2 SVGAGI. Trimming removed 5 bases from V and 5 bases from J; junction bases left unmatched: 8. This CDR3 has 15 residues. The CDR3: CASSRQGAFTETQYF. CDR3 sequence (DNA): TGTGCCAGCAGTCGACAGGGGGCGTTCACGGAGACCCAGTACTTC.

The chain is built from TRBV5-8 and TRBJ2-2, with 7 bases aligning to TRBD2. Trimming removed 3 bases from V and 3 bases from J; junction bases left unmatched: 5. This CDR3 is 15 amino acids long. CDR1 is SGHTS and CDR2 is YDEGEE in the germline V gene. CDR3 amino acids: CASSSGTTDTGELFF. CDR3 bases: TGTGCCAGCAGCTCGGGGACTACAGACACCGGGGAGCTGTTTTTT. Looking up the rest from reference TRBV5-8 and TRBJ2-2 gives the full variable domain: EAGVTQSPTHLIKTRGQQATLRCSPISGHTSVYWYQQALGLGLQFLLWYDEGEERNRGNFPPRFSGRQFPNYSSELNVNALELEDSALYLCASSSGTTDTGELFFGEGSRLTVL.

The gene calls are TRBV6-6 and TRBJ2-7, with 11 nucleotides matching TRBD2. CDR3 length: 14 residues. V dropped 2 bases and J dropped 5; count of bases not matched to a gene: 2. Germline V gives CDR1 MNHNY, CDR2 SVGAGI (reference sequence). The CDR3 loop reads CASSYLLAGDEQYF. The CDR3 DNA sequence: TGTGCCAGCAGTTACCTACTAGCGGGAGACGAGCAGTACTTC.

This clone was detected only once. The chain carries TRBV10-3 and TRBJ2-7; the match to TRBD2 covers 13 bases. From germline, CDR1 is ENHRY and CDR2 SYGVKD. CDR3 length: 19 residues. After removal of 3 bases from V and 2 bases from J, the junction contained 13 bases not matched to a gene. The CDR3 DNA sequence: TGTGCCATCAGTGAACCTGGGACTAGCGGGAAACCCAATCCCTACGAGCAGTACTTC. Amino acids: CAISEPGTSGKPNPYEQYF.

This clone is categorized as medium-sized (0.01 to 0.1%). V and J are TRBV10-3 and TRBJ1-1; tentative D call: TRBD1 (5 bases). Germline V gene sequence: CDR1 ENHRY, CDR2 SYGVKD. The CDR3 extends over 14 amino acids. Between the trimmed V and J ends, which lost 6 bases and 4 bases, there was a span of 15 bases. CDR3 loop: CAIRGHSASTEAFF. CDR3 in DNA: TGTGCCATCAGAGGACATTCGGCCTCCACTGAAGCTTTCTTT.

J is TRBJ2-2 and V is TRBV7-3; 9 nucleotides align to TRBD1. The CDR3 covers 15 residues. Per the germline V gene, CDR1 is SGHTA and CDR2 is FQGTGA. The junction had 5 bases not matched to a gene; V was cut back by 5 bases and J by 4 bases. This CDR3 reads CASSPRQGGTGELFF. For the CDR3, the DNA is TGTGCCAGCAGCCCACGACAGGGGGGCACCGGGGAGCTGTTTTTT.

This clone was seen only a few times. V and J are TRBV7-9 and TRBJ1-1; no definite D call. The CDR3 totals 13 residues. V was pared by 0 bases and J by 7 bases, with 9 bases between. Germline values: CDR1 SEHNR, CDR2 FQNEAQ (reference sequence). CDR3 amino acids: CASSLAAGNEAFF. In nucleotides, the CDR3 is TGTGCCAGCAGCTTAGCGGCAGGTAATGAAGCTTTCTTT.

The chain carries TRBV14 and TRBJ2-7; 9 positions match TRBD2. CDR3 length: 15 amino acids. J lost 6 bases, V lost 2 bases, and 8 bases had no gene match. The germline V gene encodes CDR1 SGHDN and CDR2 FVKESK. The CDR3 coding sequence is TGTGCCAGCAGCCAAAGCGGGAGGATGGAACCCGAGCAGTACTTC. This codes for CASSQSGRMEPEQYF.

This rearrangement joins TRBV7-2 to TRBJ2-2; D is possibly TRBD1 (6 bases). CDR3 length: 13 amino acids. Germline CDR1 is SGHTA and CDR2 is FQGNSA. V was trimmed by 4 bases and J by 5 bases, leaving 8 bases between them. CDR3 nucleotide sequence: TGTGCCAGCAGCTCCACAGGGACCGGGGAGCTGTTTTTT. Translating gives CASSSTGTGELFF. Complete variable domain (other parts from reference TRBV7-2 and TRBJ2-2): GAGVSQSPSNKVTEKGKDVELRCDPISGHTALYWYRQSLGQGLEFLIYFQGNSAPDKSGLPSDRFSAERTGGSVSTLTIQRTQQEDSAVYLCASSSTGTGELFFGEGSRLTVL.

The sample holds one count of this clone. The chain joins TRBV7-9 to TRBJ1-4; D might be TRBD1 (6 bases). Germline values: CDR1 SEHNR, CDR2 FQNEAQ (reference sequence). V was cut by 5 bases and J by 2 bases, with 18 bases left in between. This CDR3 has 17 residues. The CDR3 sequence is CASSLFQGRPTNEKLFF. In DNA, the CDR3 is TGTGCCAGCAGCCTTTTTCAGGGGCGCCCCACTAATGAAAAACTGTTTTTT.

The CDR3 reads CASSISLLTLPDTQYF. Written as DNA, the CDR3 is TGTGCCAGCAGTATTAGCTTACTAACCCTCCCGGATACGCAGTATTTT. V and J are TRBV7-2 and TRBJ2-3, with D unresolved. Trimming removed 6 bases at V and 6 bases at J, with 22 bases between. This CDR3 comprises 16 residues. Germline assignment: CDR1 SGHTA and CDR2 FQGNSA.

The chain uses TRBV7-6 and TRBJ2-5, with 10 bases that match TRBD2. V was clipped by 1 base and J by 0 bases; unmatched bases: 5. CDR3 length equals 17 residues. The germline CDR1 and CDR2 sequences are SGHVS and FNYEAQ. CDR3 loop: CASSLGSSGSHQETQYF. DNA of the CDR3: TGTGCCAGCAGCTTAGGCTCTAGCGGGAGCCACCAAGAGACCCAGTACTTC. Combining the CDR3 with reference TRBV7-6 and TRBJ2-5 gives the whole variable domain GAGVSQSPRYKVTKRGQDVALRCDPISGHVSLYWYRQALGQGPEFLTYFNYEAQQDKSGLPNDRFSAERPEGSISTLTIQRTEQRDSAMYRCASSLGSSGSHQETQYFGPGTRLLVL.

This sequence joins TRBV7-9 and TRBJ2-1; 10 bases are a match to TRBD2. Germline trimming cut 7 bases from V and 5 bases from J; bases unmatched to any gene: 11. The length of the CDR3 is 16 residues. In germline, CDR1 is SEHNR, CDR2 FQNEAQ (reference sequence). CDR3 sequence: CASMLTGLAAHNEQFF. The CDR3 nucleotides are TGTGCCAGCATGCTCACAGGACTAGCGGCCCACAATGAGCAGTTCTTC.

The CDR3 reads CASQVTSGAQYF. The CDR3 DNA reads TGTGCCAGCCAAGTGACTAGCGGGGCTCAGTACTTC. The rearrangement links TRBV6-6 to TRBJ2-7; 11 positions agree with TRBD2. J gave up 10 bases and V 8 bases, and 7 bases lay outside the gene matches. Germline V gene data show CDR1 as MNHNY and CDR2 as SVGAGI (reference sequence). CDR3 length: 12 residues.